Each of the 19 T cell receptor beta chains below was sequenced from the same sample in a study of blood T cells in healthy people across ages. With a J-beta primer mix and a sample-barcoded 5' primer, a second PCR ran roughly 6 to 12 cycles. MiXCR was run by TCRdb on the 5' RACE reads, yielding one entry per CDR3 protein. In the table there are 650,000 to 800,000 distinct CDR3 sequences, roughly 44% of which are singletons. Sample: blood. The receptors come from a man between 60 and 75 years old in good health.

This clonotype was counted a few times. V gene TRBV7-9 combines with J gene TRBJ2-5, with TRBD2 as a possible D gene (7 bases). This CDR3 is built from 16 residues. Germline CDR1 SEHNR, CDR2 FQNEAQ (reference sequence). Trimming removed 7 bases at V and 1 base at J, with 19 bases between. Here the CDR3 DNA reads TGTGCCAGCACACGAGGGGGGGGCCTTTCCCAAGAGACCCAGTACTTC. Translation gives CASTRGGGLSQETQYF.

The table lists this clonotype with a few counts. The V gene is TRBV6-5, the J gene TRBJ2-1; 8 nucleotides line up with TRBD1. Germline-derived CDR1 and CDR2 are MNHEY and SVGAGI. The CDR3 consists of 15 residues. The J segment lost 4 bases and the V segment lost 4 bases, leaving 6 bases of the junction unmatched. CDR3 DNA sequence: TGTGCCAGCAGTTTCGGGACAGGCCTGTACAATGAGCAGTTCTTC. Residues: CASSFGTGLYNEQFF.

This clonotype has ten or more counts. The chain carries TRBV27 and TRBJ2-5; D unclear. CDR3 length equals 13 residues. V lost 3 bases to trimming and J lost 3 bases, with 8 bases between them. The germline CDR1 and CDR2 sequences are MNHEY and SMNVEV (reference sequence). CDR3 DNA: TGTGCCAGCAGTTTGGGGTCAGAAGAGACCCAGTACTTC. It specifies CASSLGSEETQYF.

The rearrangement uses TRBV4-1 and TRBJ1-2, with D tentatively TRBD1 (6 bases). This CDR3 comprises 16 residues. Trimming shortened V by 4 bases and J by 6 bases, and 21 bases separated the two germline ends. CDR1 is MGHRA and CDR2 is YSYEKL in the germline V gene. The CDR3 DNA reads TGCGCCAGCAGCCCCCTCGGGACACCGGGGGTCGATGGCTACACCTTC. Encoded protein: CASSPLGTPGVDGYTF.

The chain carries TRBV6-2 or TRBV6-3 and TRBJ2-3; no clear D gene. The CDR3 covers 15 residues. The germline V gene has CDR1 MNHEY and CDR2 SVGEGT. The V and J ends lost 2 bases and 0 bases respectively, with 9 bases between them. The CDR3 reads CASSYKDLSTDTQYF. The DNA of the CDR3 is TGTGCCAGCAGTTACAAGGACCTTAGCACAGATACGCAGTATTTT.

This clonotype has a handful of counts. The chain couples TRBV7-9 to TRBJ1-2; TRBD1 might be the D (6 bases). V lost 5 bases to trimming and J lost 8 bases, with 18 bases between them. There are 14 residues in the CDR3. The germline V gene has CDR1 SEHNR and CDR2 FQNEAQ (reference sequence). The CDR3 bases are TGTGCCAGCAGCCCACGGACAGCGTTAGCCGGCTACACCTTC. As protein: CASSPRTALAGYTF.

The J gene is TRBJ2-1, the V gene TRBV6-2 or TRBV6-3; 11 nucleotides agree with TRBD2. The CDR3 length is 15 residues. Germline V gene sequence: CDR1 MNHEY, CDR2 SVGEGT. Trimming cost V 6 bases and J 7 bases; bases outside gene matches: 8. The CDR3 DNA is TGTGCCAGCAGCGATCTAGCGGGGGGCCAAAATGAGCAGTTCTTC. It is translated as CASSDLAGGQNEQFF.

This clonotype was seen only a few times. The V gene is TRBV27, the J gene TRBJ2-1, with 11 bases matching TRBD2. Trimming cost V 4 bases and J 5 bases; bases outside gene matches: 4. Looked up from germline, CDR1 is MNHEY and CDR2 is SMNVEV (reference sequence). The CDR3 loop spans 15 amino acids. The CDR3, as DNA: TGTGCCAGCAGTTCGACTAGCGGGATTAACAATGAGCAGTTCTTC. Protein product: CASSSTSGINNEQFF.

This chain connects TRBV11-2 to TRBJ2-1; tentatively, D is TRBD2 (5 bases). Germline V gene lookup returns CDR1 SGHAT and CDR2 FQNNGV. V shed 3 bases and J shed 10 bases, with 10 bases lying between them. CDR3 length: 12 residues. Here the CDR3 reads CASSFSGEEQFF. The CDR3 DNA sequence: TGTGCCAGCAGCTTCTCCGGGGAGGAGCAGTTCTTC.

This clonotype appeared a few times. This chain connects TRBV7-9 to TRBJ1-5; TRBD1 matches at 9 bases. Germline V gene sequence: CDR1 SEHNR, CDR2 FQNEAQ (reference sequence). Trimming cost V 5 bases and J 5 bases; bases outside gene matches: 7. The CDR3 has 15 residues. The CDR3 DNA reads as TGTGCCAGCAGCACCGGGACAGGGCTCGATCAGCCCCAGCATTTT. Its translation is CASSTGTGLDQPQHF.

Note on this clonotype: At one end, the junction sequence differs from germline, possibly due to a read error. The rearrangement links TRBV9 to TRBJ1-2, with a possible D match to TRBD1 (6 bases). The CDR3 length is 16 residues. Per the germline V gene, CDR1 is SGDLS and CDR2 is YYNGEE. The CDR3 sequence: CAISVARTESNYGYTF. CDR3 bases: TGTGCCATCAGCGTAGCCCGGACAGAGAGTAACTATGGCTACACCTTC.

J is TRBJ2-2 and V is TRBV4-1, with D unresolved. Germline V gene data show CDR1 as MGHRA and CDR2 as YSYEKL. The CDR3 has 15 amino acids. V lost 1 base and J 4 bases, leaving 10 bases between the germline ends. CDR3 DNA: TGCGCCAGCAGCCAAGTGATCCGGTTCACCGGGGAGCTGTTTTTT. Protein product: CASSQVIRFTGELFF.

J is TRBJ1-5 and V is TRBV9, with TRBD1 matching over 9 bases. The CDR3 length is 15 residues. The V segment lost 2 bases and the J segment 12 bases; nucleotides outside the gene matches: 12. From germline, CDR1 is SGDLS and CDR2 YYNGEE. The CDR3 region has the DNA TGTGCCAGCAGCGTCGGGGACAGGGACCCGTCGTACCAGCATTTT. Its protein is CASSVGDRDPSYQHF.

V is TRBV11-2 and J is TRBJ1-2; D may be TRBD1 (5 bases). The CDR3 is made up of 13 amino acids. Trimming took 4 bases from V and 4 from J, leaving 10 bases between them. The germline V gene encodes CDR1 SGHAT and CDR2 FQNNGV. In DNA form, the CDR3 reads TGTGCCAGCAGCTCGACAGATCTCTATGGCTACACCTTC. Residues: CASSSTDLYGYTF.

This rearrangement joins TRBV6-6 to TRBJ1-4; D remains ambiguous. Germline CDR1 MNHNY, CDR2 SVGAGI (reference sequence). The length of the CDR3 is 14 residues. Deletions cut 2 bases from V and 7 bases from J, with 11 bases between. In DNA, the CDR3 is TGTGCCAGCAGTTACCCCGGATTGGGTGAAAAACTGTTTTTT. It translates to CASSYPGLGEKLFF.

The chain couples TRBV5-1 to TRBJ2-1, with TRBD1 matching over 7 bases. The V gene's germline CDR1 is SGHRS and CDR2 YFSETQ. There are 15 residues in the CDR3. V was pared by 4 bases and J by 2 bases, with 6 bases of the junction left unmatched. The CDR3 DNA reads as TGCGCCAGCAGCCGACAGGGTTCGCCCTACAATGAGCAGTTCTTC. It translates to CASSRQGSPYNEQFF.

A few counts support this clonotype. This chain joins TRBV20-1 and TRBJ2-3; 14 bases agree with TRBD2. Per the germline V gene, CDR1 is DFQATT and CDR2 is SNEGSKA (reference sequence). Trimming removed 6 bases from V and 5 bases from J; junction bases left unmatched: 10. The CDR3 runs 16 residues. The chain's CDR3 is CSAPSGLAGEKDTQYF. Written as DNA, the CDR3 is TGCAGTGCCCCATCGGGACTAGCGGGGGAAAAAGATACGCAGTATTTT.

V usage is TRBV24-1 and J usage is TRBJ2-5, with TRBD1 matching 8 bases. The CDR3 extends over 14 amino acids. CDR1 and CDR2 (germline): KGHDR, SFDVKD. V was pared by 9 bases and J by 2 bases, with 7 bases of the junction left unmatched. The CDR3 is CATSTGQGQETQYF. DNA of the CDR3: TGTGCCACCTCGACCGGACAGGGACAAGAGACCCAGTACTTC.

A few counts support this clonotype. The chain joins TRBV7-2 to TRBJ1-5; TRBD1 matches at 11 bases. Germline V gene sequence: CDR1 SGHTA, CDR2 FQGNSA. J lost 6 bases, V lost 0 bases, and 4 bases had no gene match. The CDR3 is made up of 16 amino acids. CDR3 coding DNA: TGTGCCAGCAGCTTAGCGTGGGACAGGGGGTTTCAGCCCCAGCATTTT. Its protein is CASSLAWDRGFQPQHF.